This TCR beta chain was found in a study of cytomegalovirus exposure and HLA in healthy donors. Study-wide results and caveats: Listed as cytomegalovirus-associated were 164 TCR beta chains. CMV antigen specificity was confirmed in vitro for a few CMV-associated chains.

The assay was immunoSEQ multiplex PCR, and TCRdb's table has in-frame clones only and misses some. Of some 80,000 clones in the sample, 90% to 97% were seen once. Germline V gene data show CDR1 as MGHDK and CDR2 as SYGVNS. V gave up 3 bases and J gave up 5 bases, with 4 bases separating them. This CDR3 is built from 11 residues. Concerning this clone: Its cognate antigen is unknown.

Sequenced material: PBMCs. The TCR originated in a woman under 30 in good health and CMV-seronegative. V usage is TRBV25-1 and J usage is TRBJ2-5; D is ambiguous. CDR3 sequence: CASSDRETQYF. The CDR3 DNA is TGTGCCAGCAGTGACCGGGAGACCCAGTACTTC.